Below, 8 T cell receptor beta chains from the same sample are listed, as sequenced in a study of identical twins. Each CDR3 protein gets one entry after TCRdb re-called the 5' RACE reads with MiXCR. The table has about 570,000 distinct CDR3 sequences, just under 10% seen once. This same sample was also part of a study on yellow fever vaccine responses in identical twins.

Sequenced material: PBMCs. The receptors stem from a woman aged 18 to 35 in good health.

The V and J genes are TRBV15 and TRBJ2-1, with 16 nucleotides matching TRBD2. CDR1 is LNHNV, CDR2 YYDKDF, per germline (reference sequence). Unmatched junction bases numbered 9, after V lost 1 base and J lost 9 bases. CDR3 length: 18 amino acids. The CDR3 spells CATSRAPGLAGGPGEQFF. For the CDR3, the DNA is TGTGCCACCAGCAGAGCACCGGGACTAGCGGGAGGGCCGGGTGAGCAGTTCTTC.

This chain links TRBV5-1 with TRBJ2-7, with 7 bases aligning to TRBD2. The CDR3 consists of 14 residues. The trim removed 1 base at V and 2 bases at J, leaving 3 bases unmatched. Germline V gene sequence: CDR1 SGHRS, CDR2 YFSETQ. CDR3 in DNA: TGCGCCAGCAGCTTGAGCGGGAAAACCTACGAGCAGTACTTC. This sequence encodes CASSLSGKTYEQYF.

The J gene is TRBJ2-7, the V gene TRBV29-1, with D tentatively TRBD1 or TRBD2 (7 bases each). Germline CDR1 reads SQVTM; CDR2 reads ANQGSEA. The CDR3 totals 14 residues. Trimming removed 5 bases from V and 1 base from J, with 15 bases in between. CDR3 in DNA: TGCAGCGTTCGTGCCAGGGGGGGTTCCTACGAGCAGTACTTC. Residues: CSVRARGGSYEQYF.

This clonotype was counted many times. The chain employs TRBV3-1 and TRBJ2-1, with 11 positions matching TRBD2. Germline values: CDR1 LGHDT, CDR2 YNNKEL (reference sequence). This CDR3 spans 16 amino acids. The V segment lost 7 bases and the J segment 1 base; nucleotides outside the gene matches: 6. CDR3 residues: CASTDLAGGSYNEQFF. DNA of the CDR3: TGTGCCAGCACCGATCTAGCGGGGGGATCCTACAATGAGCAGTTCTTC.

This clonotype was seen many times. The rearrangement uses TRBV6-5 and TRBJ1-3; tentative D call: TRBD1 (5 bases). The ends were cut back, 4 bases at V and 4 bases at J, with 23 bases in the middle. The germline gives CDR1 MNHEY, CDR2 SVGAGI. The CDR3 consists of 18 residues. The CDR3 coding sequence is TGTGCCAGCAGTTCCACAGGCCTACTTCCTCAGAGGGGAAACACCATATATTTT. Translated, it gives CASSSTGLLPQRGNTIYF.

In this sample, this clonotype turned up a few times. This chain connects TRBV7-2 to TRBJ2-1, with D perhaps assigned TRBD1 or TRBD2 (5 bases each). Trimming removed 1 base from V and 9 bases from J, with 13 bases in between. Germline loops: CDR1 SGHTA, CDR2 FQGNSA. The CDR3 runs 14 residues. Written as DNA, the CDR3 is TGTGCCAGCAGCTTAGTTCCAGGGCGGGTTGAGCAGTTCTTC. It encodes CASSLVPGRVEQFF.

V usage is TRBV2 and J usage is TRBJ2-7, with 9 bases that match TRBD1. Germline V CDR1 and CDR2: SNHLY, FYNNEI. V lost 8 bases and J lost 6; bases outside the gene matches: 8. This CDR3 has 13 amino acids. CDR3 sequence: CASARDRDPEQYF. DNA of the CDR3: TGTGCCAGCGCCCGGGACAGGGATCCCGAGCAGTACTTC.

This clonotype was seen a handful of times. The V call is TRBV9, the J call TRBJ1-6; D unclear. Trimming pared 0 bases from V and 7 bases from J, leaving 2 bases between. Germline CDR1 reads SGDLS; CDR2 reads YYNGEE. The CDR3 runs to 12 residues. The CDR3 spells CASSVENSPLHF. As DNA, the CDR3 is TGTGCCAGCAGCGTAGAAAATTCACCCCTCCACTTT.